The clone carrying this T cell receptor beta chain was seen only a few times. The sample originates from a study of graft-versus-host responses after intestinal transplantation. Study summary: Recipients uniformly received anti-thymocyte globulin induction, followed by tacrolimus and steroids for roughly 3 years.

Investigators plated roughly 200,000 CFSE-labeled responder cells together with roughly 200,000 irradiated stimulator cells labeled with violet dye. Profiled with immunoSEQ multiplex PCR; TCRdb holds only in-frame clones, not every one. The table lists about 11,000 clones, approximately 31% of them singletons. Germline CDR1 is KGHSH and CDR2 is LQKENI. V lost 10 bases, J lost 0 bases, and 12 bases lay in between. The CDR3 covers 13 residues. Study conclusions and caveats: In recipient marrow, GvH clones were found, and some appeared first in ileum or blood.

Sequencing was performed on alloreactive CD4+ T cells from a mixed lymphocyte reaction culture, taken before transplantation. Subset denoted: CFSE-low proliferating T cells sorted from roughly 6-day pre-transplant mixed lymphocyte reaction (GvH or HvG direction). The TCR sequence derives from a human patient who was an organ donor for intestinal transplantation. V gene TRBV18 combines with J gene TRBJ1-1, with a weak D call TRBD1 (5 bases). The CDR3 DNA sequence: TGTGCCACACGGATGGGGCTGAACACTGAAGCTTTCTTT. Translation gives CATRMGLNTEAFF.